A single sample is the source of the 30 T cell receptor beta chains below, sequenced in a study of T cell responses to AZD1222 COVID-19 vaccine. Here immunoSEQ multiplex PCR was the method, and the copy in TCRdb shows in-frame clones only, minus some. This sample carries about 180,000 clones, 85% to 90% of them seen once, and the ten largest clones take around a tenth. Here the sequenced sample was peripheral blood, taken 28 days after the second AZD1222 dose. Source of these receptors: an adult who received the AZD1222 COVID-19 vaccine.

J is TRBJ2-5 and V is TRBV11-3; D may match TRBD1 or TRBD2 (5 bases each). This CDR3 has 13 residues. Trimming left V 5 bases short and J 2 bases short, with 9 bases between. Germline V lookup: CDR1 SGHNT, CDR2 YENEEA. The DNA for the CDR3 is TGTGCCAGCAGCCCCAGGGAGCAAGAGACCCAGTACTTC. The encoded protein is CASSPREQETQYF.

This rearrangement joins TRBV9 to TRBJ1-1, with 8 bases matching TRBD1. With 4 bases clipped from V and 5 bases from J, the junction kept 4 bases outside the gene matches. The CDR3 has 13 amino acids. Germline V lookup: CDR1 SGDLS, CDR2 YYNGEE. CDR3 in DNA: TGTGCCAGCAGCCCCCAGGGGGCAACTGAAGCTTTCTTT. Its protein is CASSPQGATEAFF.

V is TRBV30 and J is TRBJ1-4; 11 bases fit TRBD1. The germline V gene encodes CDR1 GTSNPN and CDR2 SVGIG (reference sequence). The J segment lost 6 bases and the V segment lost 0 bases, leaving 3 bases of the junction unmatched. The CDR3 length is 15 residues. The CDR3 coding sequence is TGTGCCTGGAGTGTACGGACAGGGGGCCATGAAAAACTGTTTTTT. Residues: CAWSVRTGGHEKLFF.

The CDR3 protein is CASSFYPNSNTEAFF. The CDR3 bases are TGCGCCAGCAGCTTCTATCCGAATTCCAACACTGAAGCTTTCTTT. This chain links TRBV5-1 with TRBJ1-1; D uncertain. Trimming cost V 2 bases and J 2 bases, with 13 bases left between them. The germline CDR1 and CDR2 sequences are SGHRS and YFSETQ. This CDR3 contains 15 residues.

The V call is TRBV2, the J call TRBJ2-5; 10 bases match TRBD1. Per the germline V gene, CDR1 is SNHLY and CDR2 is FYNNEI. The CDR3 loop spans 14 amino acids. Trimming cost V 7 bases and J 3 bases; bases outside gene matches: 5. The CDR3 here is CASNQDRGKETQYF. CDR3 DNA: TGTGCCAGCAACCAGGACAGGGGGAAAGAGACCCAGTACTTC.

The chain uses TRBV30 and TRBJ1-2; a possible D gene is TRBD1 (5 bases). CDR3 size: 12 residues. Germline V gene sequence: CDR1 GTSNPN, CDR2 SVGIG (reference sequence). The V and J ends lost 3 bases and 3 bases respectively, with 8 bases between them. CDR3 DNA sequence: TGTGCCTGGAGCGTAGGGGACTATGGCTACACCTTC. Amino acids: CAWSVGDYGYTF.

This chain connects TRBV19 to TRBJ1-3, with D unresolved. Trimming cost V 3 bases and J 0 bases, with 9 bases left between them. Germline CDR1 LNHDA, CDR2 SQIVND (reference sequence). This CDR3 is built from 15 residues. CDR3 sequence: CASSISSRSGNTIYF. In DNA, the CDR3 is TGTGCCAGTAGTATTTCGAGCCGCTCTGGAAACACCATATATTTT. Full variable domain (rest looked up from reference TRBV19 and TRBJ1-3): DGGITQSPKYLFRKEGQNVTLSCEQNLNHDAMYWYRQDPGQGLRLIYYSQIVNDFQKGDIAEGYSVSREKKESFPLTVTSAQKNPTAFYLCASSISSRSGNTIYFGEGSWLTVV.

In this sample, this clone turned up once. V usage is TRBV18 and J usage is TRBJ1-5; perhaps TRBD1 as D (5 bases). From germline, CDR1 is KGHSH and CDR2 LQKENI. This CDR3 contains 13 residues. Trimming shortened V by 4 bases and J by 4 bases, and 8 bases separated the two germline ends. This chain's CDR3 is CASSRDYNQPQHF. The CDR3 coding sequence is TGTGCCAGCTCACGGGACTATAATCAGCCCCAGCATTTT.

The rearrangement links TRBV9 to TRBJ2-2; 11 nucleotides align to TRBD2. The CDR3 spans 18 residues. Germline loops: CDR1 SGDLS, CDR2 YYNGEE. Trimming cost V 1 base and J 0 bases; bases outside gene matches: 5. The CDR3 reads CASSVSLAGDTNTGELFF. CDR3 bases: TGTGCCAGCAGCGTATCACTAGCGGGGGACACGAACACCGGGGAGCTGTTTTTT.

V usage is TRBV9 and J usage is TRBJ2-3; TRBD2 matches at 8 bases. CDR1 and CDR2 from the germline V gene are SGDLS and YYNGEE. CDR3 length: 15 amino acids. Trimming took 3 bases from V and 6 from J; bases not matched to a gene: 9. CDR3 protein: CASSAPGSGGDTQYF. Written as DNA, the CDR3 is TGTGCCAGCAGCGCCCCAGGGAGCGGGGGCGATACGCAGTATTTT.

This clone was seen only once. V usage is TRBV4-3 and J usage is TRBJ1-2, with a possible D match to TRBD1 (6 bases). The germline V gene has CDR1 LGHNA and CDR2 YSLEER. This CDR3 comprises 14 residues. The V end was cut by 1 base, the J end by 2 bases, with 8 bases between. CDR3 DNA: TGCGCCAGCAGCCAAGCGGACAGAAACTATGGCTACACCTTC. It codes for CASSQADRNYGYTF.

This clone is a singleton in its sample. V usage is TRBV24-1 and J usage is TRBJ2-1, with D perhaps being TRBD1 or TRBD2 (6 bases each). With 2 bases removed from V and 12 bases from J, the gap between germline ends came to 10 bases. The germline V gene encodes CDR1 KGHDR and CDR2 SFDVKD. The CDR3 length is 12 residues. As DNA, the CDR3 is TGTGCCACCAGTGATTACGGGGGCAGGCAGTTCTTC. The encoded protein is CATSDYGGRQFF.

The chain has TRBV19 and TRBJ1-5, with D possibly matching TRBD1 (6 bases). Germline CDR1 and CDR2: LNHDA and SQIVND (reference sequence). This CDR3 has 15 residues. V shed 5 bases and J shed 3 bases, with 14 bases lying between them. The CDR3 DNA follows: TGTGCCAGTAGTCTACAGGGCACTAACAATCAGCCCCAGCATTTT. Protein sequence: CASSLQGTNNQPQHF.

This clone was observed a few times. The chain employs TRBV6-2 or TRBV6-3 and TRBJ1-5; the D is unclear. This CDR3 spans 13 amino acids. V dropped 2 bases and J dropped 7 bases, with 9 bases sitting between them. Germline assignment: CDR1 MNHEY and CDR2 SVGEGT. DNA of the CDR3: TGTGCCAGCAGTTACGGAAGCCAGCAGCCCCAGCATTTT. It translates to CASSYGSQQPQHF.

The chain combines TRBV5-4 with TRBJ1-1; TRBD1 is a possible D gene (5 bases). This CDR3 spans 15 amino acids. V lost 1 base, J lost 1 base, and 11 bases lay in between. Germline CDR1 and CDR2: SGHNT and YYREEE (reference sequence). The DNA of the CDR3 is TGTGCCAGCAGCTTGCCTCCAGGGACGAACACTGAAGCTTTCTTT. Translated: CASSLPPGTNTEAFF.

The genes are TRBV6-2 or TRBV6-3 and TRBJ2-7; 8 bases align to TRBD1. The germline V gene has CDR1 MNHEY and CDR2 SVGEGT. This CDR3 is 13 amino acids long. V dropped 2 bases and J dropped 6; count of bases not matched to a gene: 3. Here the CDR3 DNA reads TGTGCCAGCAGTTACGATGGGACAGGCGAGCAGTACTTC. Translation: CASSYDGTGEQYF.

The V gene is TRBV9, the J gene TRBJ2-2, with 8 bases identical to TRBD2. Germline V gene data show CDR1 as SGDLS and CDR2 as YYNGEE. With 3 bases clipped from V and 7 bases from J, the junction kept 8 bases outside the gene matches. CDR3 length: 15 amino acids. CDR3 region: CASSARGGLDGELFF. In DNA, the CDR3 is TGTGCCAGCAGCGCCCGGGGGGGCCTTGACGGGGAGCTGTTTTTT.

The chain is built from TRBV5-4 and TRBJ2-1; 7 positions match TRBD1. CDR1 SGHNT and CDR2 YYREEE come from the germline V gene (reference sequence). Unmatched junction bases numbered 3, after V lost 3 bases and J lost 0 bases. CDR3 length: 15 amino acids. CDR3 sequence reads: CASSSDRSSYNEQFF. The CDR3 nucleotides are TGTGCCAGCAGCTCGGACAGGAGCTCCTACAATGAGCAGTTCTTC.

The chain joins TRBV15 to TRBJ1-2; D perhaps matches TRBD1 (5 bases). CDR1 and CDR2 (germline): LNHNV, YYDKDF (reference sequence). Trimming cost V 0 bases and J 3 bases, with 8 bases left between them. CDR3 length: 14 amino acids. CDR3 residues: CATSRDKTDYGYTF. The DNA of the CDR3 is TGTGCCACCAGCAGAGATAAGACAGACTATGGCTACACCTTC.

This chain connects TRBV6-5 to TRBJ1-1; a weak D match, TRBD1 (5 bases). The CDR3 totals 13 residues. Trimming shortened V by 6 bases and J by 1 base, and 9 bases separated the two germline ends. Germline V gene data show CDR1 as MNHEY and CDR2 as SVGAGI. CDR3 in amino acids: CASRGTANTEAFF. In DNA form, the CDR3 reads TGTGCCAGCAGGGGGACCGCGAACACTGAAGCTTTCTTT.

The V call is TRBV6-2 or TRBV6-3, the J call TRBJ2-5; D might be TRBD1 or TRBD2, each matching 5 bases. V was clipped by 6 bases and J by 4 bases, with 12 bases between them. Germline loops: CDR1 MNHEY, CDR2 SVGEGT. The CDR3 runs 13 residues. CDR3 in amino acids: CASSGTARETQYF. DNA of the CDR3: TGTGCCAGCAGCGGGACCGCAAGAGAGACCCAGTACTTC.

This clone has a single count. J is TRBJ1-5 and V is TRBV6-1, with TRBD1 as a possible D gene (6 bases). The V and J ends lost 2 bases and 6 bases respectively, with 14 bases between them. Germline loops: CDR1 MNHNS, CDR2 SASEGT. There are 15 residues in the CDR3. The chain's CDR3 is CASSELAGAGQPQHF. The DNA of the CDR3 is TGTGCCAGCAGTGAACTCGCAGGGGCGGGTCAGCCCCAGCATTTT.

Here the CDR3 reads CASSTRQLNTEAFF. CDR3 nucleotides: TGTGCCAGTAGTACCCGACAGTTGAACACTGAAGCTTTCTTT. The rearrangement joins TRBV19 to TRBJ1-1, with a tentative D call TRBD1 (5 bases). Germline lookup yields CDR1 LNHDA and CDR2 SQIVND (reference sequence). CDR3 length: 14 residues. Trimming cost V 4 bases and J 0 bases, with 9 bases left between them.

The rearrangement uses TRBV6-5 and TRBJ2-7, with a tentative D call TRBD1 (5 bases). The CDR3 extends over 12 amino acids. Trimming took 6 bases from V and 5 from J, leaving 11 bases between them. CDR1 is MNHEY, CDR2 SVGAGI, per germline. The CDR3 reads CASSHQGNEQYF. CDR3 bases: TGTGCCAGCAGCCACCAGGGAAACGAGCAGTACTTC.

This chain links TRBV19 with TRBJ2-1; D is ambiguous. The CDR3 has 11 amino acids. Germline V gene sequence: CDR1 LNHDA, CDR2 SQIVND (reference sequence). Deletions cut 10 bases from V and 5 bases from J, with 9 bases between. In DNA, the CDR3 is TGTGCCACTTCTGTCCACAATGAGCAGTTCTTC. Translating gives CATSVHNEQFF.

The chain couples TRBV10-3 to TRBJ2-3, with 10 bases identical to TRBD2. The V gene end was trimmed by 6 bases and the J gene end by 3 bases; junction bases not matched to a gene: 9. Germline V gene lookup returns CDR1 ENHRY and CDR2 SYGVKD. The CDR3 sequence is 16 residues long. The CDR3 reads CAISLTGTSETDTQYF. CDR3 nucleotide sequence: TGTGCCATCAGCCTAACCGGGACTAGCGAAACAGATACGCAGTATTTT.

The chain carries TRBV29-1 and TRBJ2-5; the D gene is possibly TRBD1 (5 bases). V lost 3 bases to trimming and J lost 4 bases, with 12 bases between them. The germline V gene encodes CDR1 SQVTM and CDR2 ANQGSEA. CDR3 size: 13 residues. In nucleotides, the CDR3 is TGCAGCGTTGACCCCCAGGGTCGAGAGACCCAGTACTTC. Amino acid sequence: CSVDPQGRETQYF.

The chain joins TRBV6-5 to TRBJ2-1, with TRBD1 matching over 11 bases. The germline gives CDR1 MNHEY, CDR2 SVGAGI. V lost 7 bases to trimming and J lost 9 bases; unmatched junction nucleotides: 8. The CDR3 length is 14 residues. Here the CDR3 reads CASKTRTGGGEQFF. The DNA of the CDR3 is TGTGCCAGCAAAACCAGGACAGGGGGCGGTGAGCAGTTCTTC.

V and J are TRBV9 and TRBJ1-3; D gene uncertain. The CDR3 loop spans 13 amino acids. Trimming pared 3 bases from V and 4 bases from J, leaving 8 bases between. The V gene's germline CDR1 is SGDLS and CDR2 YYNGEE. CDR3 bases: TGTGCCAGCAGCGCGGACCACGGAAACACCATATATTTT. Amino acid sequence: CASSADHGNTIYF. Full variable domain (remainder filled in from reference TRBV9 and TRBJ1-3): DSGVTQTPKHLITATGQRVTLRCSPRSGDLSVYWYQQSLDQGLQFLIQYYNGEERAKGNILERFSAQQFPDLHSELNLSSLELGDSALYFCASSADHGNTIYFGEGSWLTVV.

The V and J genes are TRBV7-2 and TRBJ1-1; D uncertain. The CDR3 spans 15 residues. The germline CDR1 and CDR2 sequences are SGHTA and FQGNSA. Trimming stripped 2 bases from V and 3 bases from J, with 13 bases between. CDR3 DNA sequence: TGTGCCAGCAGCTTAACTGGGTTGACCCACACTGAAGCTTTCTTT. This sequence encodes CASSLTGLTHTEAFF.